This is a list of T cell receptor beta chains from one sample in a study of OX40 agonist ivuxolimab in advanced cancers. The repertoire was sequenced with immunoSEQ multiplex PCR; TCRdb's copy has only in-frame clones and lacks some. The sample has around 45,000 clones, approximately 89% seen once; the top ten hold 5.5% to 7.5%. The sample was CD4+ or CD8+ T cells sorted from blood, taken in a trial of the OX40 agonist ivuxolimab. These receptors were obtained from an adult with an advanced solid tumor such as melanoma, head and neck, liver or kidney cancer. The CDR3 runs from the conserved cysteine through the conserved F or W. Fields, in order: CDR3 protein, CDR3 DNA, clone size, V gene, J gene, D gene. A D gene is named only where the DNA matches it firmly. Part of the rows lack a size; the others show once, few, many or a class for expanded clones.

CSVGGSHEQYF	TGCAGCGTTGGGGGGTCCCACGAGCAGTACTTC	NA	TRBV29-1	TRBJ2-7	NA
CASRDGTAYNEQFF	TGTGCCAGCAGGGACGGGACTGCCTACAATGAGCAGTTCTTC	NA	TRBV2	TRBJ2-1	NA
CASSLTRAQETQYF	TGTGCCAGCAGCCTCACCAGGGCCCAAGAGACCCAGTACTTC	NA	TRBV14	TRBJ2-5	NA
CASSPGWGQPQHF	TGTGCCAGCAGCCCAGGCTGGGGACAGCCCCAGCATTTT	NA	TRBV6-6	TRBJ1-5	NA
CASSVNGGASGLHEQFF	TGTGCCAGCAGCGTAAATGGAGGGGCTAGCGGGCTTCATGAGCAGTTCTTC	NA	TRBV9	TRBJ2-1	TRBD2
CASSPGGTAGYTF	TGTGCCAGCAGCCCTGGGGGCACGGCTGGCTACACCTTC	once	TRBV7-6	TRBJ1-2	NA
CASSPNRDEQYF	TGTGCCAGCAGCCCCAACCGGGACGAGCAGTACTTC	NA	TRBV7-9	TRBJ2-7	NA
CASSFDGPPMWSHTDTQYF	TGTGCCAGCAGCTTTGATGGCCCCCCAATGTGGTCGCACACAGATACGCAGTATTTT	NA	TRBV5-4	TRBJ2-3	NA
CSASGTGEAFF	TGCAGTGCCAGTGGGACGGGTGAAGCTTTCTTT	few	TRBV20-1	TRBJ1-1	NA
CASSGDRDYEQYF	TGCGCCAGCAGCGGGGACAGGGACTACGAGCAGTACTTC	NA	TRBV4-1	TRBJ2-7	TRBD1
CASSPRDRYNEQFF	TGTGCCAGCAGCCCCCGAGACCGGTACAATGAGCAGTTCTTC	NA	TRBV11-3	TRBJ2-1	NA
CASSFTGNGYTF	TGTGCCAGCAGTTTTACCGGCAATGGCTACACCTTC	NA	TRBV28	TRBJ1-2	NA
CASSAGLAGLRDTQYF	TGTGCCAGCAGTGCGGGACTAGCGGGGTTGAGAGATACGCAGTATTTT	NA	TRBV6-1	TRBJ2-3	TRBD2
CASSPKDRSSYNEQFF	TGTGCCAGCTCACCAAAGGACAGGAGCTCCTACAATGAGCAGTTCTTC	NA	TRBV18	TRBJ2-1	TRBD1
CAIKAGGRDYEQYF	TGTGCCATTAAAGCAGGGGGGAGAGATTACGAGCAGTACTTC	NA	TRBV27	TRBJ2-7	NA
CASSSEPGGNYEQYF	TGTGCCAGCAGCTCTGAACCGGGAGGGAACTACGAGCAGTACTTC	NA	TRBV5-5	TRBJ2-7	TRBD2
CASSPSPTGPEAFF	TGTGCCAGCAGCCCTAGCCCGACAGGCCCTGAAGCTTTCTTT	NA	TRBV27	TRBJ1-1	NA
CASSGQGPTYEQYF	TGTGCCAGCAGCGGACAGGGGCCCACCTACGAGCAGTACTTC	NA	TRBV9	TRBJ2-7	TRBD1
CASSPSQQFF	TGTGCCAGCAGTCCCTCTCAGCAGTTCTTC	NA	TRBV7-9	TRBJ2-1	NA
CASSLGSHSSYEQYF	TGTGCCAGCAGCTTAGGCAGTCACAGCTCCTACGAGCAGTACTTC	NA	TRBV7-6	TRBJ2-7	NA
CASSVAGGYEQYF	TGCGCCAGCAGCGTTGCTGGGGGGTACGAGCAGTACTTC	NA	TRBV5-1	TRBJ2-7	NA
CASSLATGGNRETQYF	TGTGCCAGCAGCTTGGCCACGGGAGGAAACCGTGAGACCCAGTACTTC	few	TRBV5-4	TRBJ2-5	TRBD2
CASSDDTGNQPQHF	TGTGCCAGCAGCGACGATACAGGCAATCAGCCCCAGCATTTT	few	TRBV7-9	TRBJ1-5	NA
CASSWTRGNEQFF	TGTGCCAGCAGCTGGACGCGGGGGAATGAGCAGTTCTTC	NA	TRBV5-4	TRBJ2-1	TRBD2
CASSYSFGQGSGQYF	TGTGCCAGCAGTTACTCCTTCGGACAGGGGTCAGGGCAGTACTTC	NA	TRBV6-5	TRBJ2-7	TRBD1
CASSSAGLPGELFF	TGTGCCAGTAGTTCGGCAGGGTTGCCCGGGGAGCTGTTTTTT	NA	TRBV19	TRBJ2-2	NA
CASSPPGTGETGELFF	TGTGCCAGCTCACCACCGGGGACAGGGGAAACCGGGGAGCTGTTTTTT	NA	TRBV18	TRBJ2-2	TRBD1
CASSQEGDGDEKLFF	TGTGCCAGCAGCCAAGAGGGGGACGGAGATGAAAAACTGTTTTTT	NA	TRBV7-9	TRBJ1-4	NA
CASSFGATYEQYF	TGTGCCAGCAGTTTTGGGGCCACCTACGAGCAGTACTTC	once	TRBV6-1	TRBJ2-7	NA
CASSPQTSAVRTANEKLFF	TGTGCCAGCAGCCCCCAAACTTCAGCAGTTCGAACGGCTAATGAAAAACTGTTTTTT	NA	TRBV7-8	TRBJ1-4	NA
CATSPLRAVTNYGYTF	TGTGCCACCAGTCCATTAAGGGCCGTCACTAACTATGGCTACACCTTC	once	TRBV15	TRBJ1-2	NA
CASSVDAGGVYEQYF	TGTGCCAGCAGCGTAGACGCGGGGGGAGTCTACGAGCAGTACTTC	NA	TRBV9	TRBJ2-7	TRBD2
CASSGGLAGTEETQYF	TGTGCCAGCAGCGGGGGACTAGCGGGAACCGAAGAGACCCAGTACTTC	NA	TRBV5-5	TRBJ2-5	TRBD2
CASSLELANEQFF	TGTGCCAGCAGCTTAGAACTGGCCAATGAGCAGTTCTTC	NA	TRBV7-7	TRBJ2-1	NA
CASSSTDRGDGYTF	TGTGCCAGCAGTTCCACAGACAGGGGGGACGGCTACACCTTC	NA	TRBV6-5	TRBJ1-2	TRBD1
CSVEAQGPETQYF	TGCAGCGTTGAAGCCCAGGGGCCAGAGACCCAGTACTTC	NA	TRBV29-1	TRBJ2-5	NA
CASSELAGDYEQYF	TGTGCCAGCAGTGAACTAGCGGGAGACTACGAGCAGTACTTC	NA	TRBV28	TRBJ2-7	TRBD2
CASRRTGGATEAFF	TGTGCCAGCAGACGGACAGGAGGGGCGACTGAAGCTTTCTTT	NA	TRBV9	TRBJ1-1	TRBD1
CASSAVMNTEAFF	TGTGCCAGCAGCGCGGTAATGAACACTGAAGCTTTCTTT	once	TRBV13	TRBJ1-1	NA
CASSPTGGVGEKLFF	TGCGCCAGCAGCCCAACGGGAGGAGTAGGCGAAAAACTGTTTTTT	NA	TRBV5-1	TRBJ1-4	NA
CASSQKVGTVTEAFF	TGCGCCAGCAGCCAGAAGGTGGGGACAGTGACTGAAGCTTTCTTT	NA	TRBV4-1	TRBJ1-1	TRBD1
CAWDGGTGELFF	TGTGCCTGGGATGGGGGAACCGGGGAGCTGTTTTTT	NA	TRBV30	TRBJ2-2	NA
CASSSRQGYTEAFF	TGTGCCAGCAGCTCCAGACAGGGGTACACTGAAGCTTTCTTT	NA	TRBV7-2	TRBJ1-1	TRBD1
CASSVTGFDSPLHF	TGTGCCAGCAGCGTAACAGGTTTCGACTCACCCCTCCACTTT	NA	TRBV28	TRBJ1-6	NA
CASSEGSTPEQYF	TGTGCCAGCAGCGAGGGGTCGACTCCCGAGCAGTACTTC	NA	TRBV9	TRBJ2-7	NA
CASSYVAGELFF	TGTGCCAGCAGTTACGTGGCCGGGGAGCTGTTTTTT	NA	TRBV6-5	TRBJ2-2	NA
CASSLYGADQPQHF	TGTGCCAGCAGTTTATATGGGGCCGATCAGCCCCAGCATTTT	NA	TRBV28	TRBJ1-5	NA
CASNDRGGLNEQFF	TGTGCCAGTAATGACAGGGGCGGTCTCAATGAGCAGTTCTTC	NA	TRBV19	TRBJ2-1	TRBD1
CSVSGTEGGYEQYF	TGCAGCGTTTCGGGCACGGAAGGGGGCTACGAGCAGTACTTC	NA	TRBV29-1	TRBJ2-7	NA